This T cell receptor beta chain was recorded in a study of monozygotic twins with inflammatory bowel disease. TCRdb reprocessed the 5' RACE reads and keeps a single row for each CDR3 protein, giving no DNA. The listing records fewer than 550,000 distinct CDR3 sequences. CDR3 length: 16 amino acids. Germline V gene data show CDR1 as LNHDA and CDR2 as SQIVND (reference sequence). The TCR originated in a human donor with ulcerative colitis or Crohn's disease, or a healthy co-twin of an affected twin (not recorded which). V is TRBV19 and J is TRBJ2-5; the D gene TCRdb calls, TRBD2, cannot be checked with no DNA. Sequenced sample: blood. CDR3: CASSAGLAGGSETQYF.